This TCR beta chain appears in the sequencing data of a study of blood T cell repertoires in COVID-19. Profiling relied on immunoSEQ multiplex PCR, and the TCRdb table lists in-frame clones only, not all of them. The sample includes 160,000 or so clones, around 87% seen only once; the top ten take 10%. Germline CDR1 and CDR2: SEHNR and FQNEAQ (reference sequence). This CDR3 region has 14 residues. V gave up 0 bases and J gave up 4 bases, with 9 bases separating them. This clone has just one count. V gene TRBV7-9 combines with J gene TRBJ1-2; maybe TRBD1 (5 bases). Sequencing was done on a sample of peripheral blood. This TCR was sampled from a woman in her 70s with COVID-19, enrolled during active disease. CDR3 in amino acids: CASSLAPGIYGYTF. The CDR3 nucleotides read TGTGCCAGCAGCTTAGCGCCAGGGATCTATGGCTACACCTTC. Full variable domain (remainder filled in from reference TRBV7-9 and TRBJ1-2): DTGVSQNPRHKITKRGQNVTFRCDPISEHNRLYWYRQTLGQGPEFLTYFQNEAQLEKSRLLSDRFSAERPKGSFSTLEIQRTEQGDSAMYLCASSLAPGIYGYTFGSGTRLTVV.